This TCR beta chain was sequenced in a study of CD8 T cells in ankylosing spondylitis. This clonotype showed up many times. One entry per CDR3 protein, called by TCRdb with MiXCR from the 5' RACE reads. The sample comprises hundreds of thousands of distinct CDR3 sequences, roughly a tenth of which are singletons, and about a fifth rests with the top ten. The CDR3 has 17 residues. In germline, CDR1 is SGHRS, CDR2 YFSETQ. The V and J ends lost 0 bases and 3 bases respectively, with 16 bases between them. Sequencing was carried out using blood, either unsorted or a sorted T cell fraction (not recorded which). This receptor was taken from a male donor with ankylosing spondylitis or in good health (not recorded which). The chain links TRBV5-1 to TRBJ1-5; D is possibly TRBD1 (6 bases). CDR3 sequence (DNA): TGCGCCAGCAGCTTGGATGGGGGCGGAACATACAATCAGCCCCAGCATTTT. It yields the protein CASSLDGGGTYNQPQHF.